This T cell receptor (beta chain) was retrieved from a study of patients and donors after allogeneic stem cell transplantation. This clonotype was seen only a few times. MiXCR, run by TCRdb on the RT-PCR reads, gives a single entry per CDR3 protein. The sample consists of around 200,000 distinct CDR3 sequences, 38% of them appearing once. This CDR3 has 14 amino acids. Germline CDR1 reads SGHAT; CDR2 reads FQNNGV. The V and J ends lost 1 base and 5 bases respectively, with 11 bases between them. The rearrangement uses TRBV11-2 and TRBJ1-1; perhaps TRBD1 as D (5 bases). The sample was blood, either unsorted or a sorted T cell fraction (not recorded which). The sequence derives from a human donor who was either an allogeneic HSCT recipient or a stem cell or donor lymphocyte infusion donor (not recorded which). It is not recorded whose cells these are; they may come from a transplant donor. As DNA, the CDR3 is TGTGCCAGCAGCTTAGCTCGGGGCGGGACTGAAGCTTTCTTT. Translating it yields CASSLARGGTEAFF. The full variable domain, in which reference TRBV11-2 and TRBJ1-1 provide the parts outside the CDR3, is EAGVAQSPRYKIIEKRQSVAFWCNPISGHATLYWYQQILGQGPKLLIQFQNNGVVDDSQLPKDRFSAERLKGVDSTLKIQPAKLEDSAVYLCASSLARGGTEAFFGQGTRLTVV.